This TCR beta chain came from a study of untreated major depressive disorder. The donors were all European-descended. As to this clone: Its cognate antigen is unknown.

Sequenced by immunoSEQ multiplex PCR; TCRdb stores in-frame clones only, minus some. This repertoire shows 20,000 to 25,000 clones, roughly 91% found once; its top ten account for around 0.5%. CDR1 and CDR2 (germline): LNHDA, SQIVND (reference sequence). This CDR3 has 12 amino acids. Trimming pared 6 bases from V and 6 bases from J, leaving 8 bases between. Whole-study results and caveats: TRBV25-01 and TRBV02-01 usage differences were not statistically significant.

This chain links TRBV19 with TRBJ2-2, with D hard to call. The receptor's source is a woman between 40 and 55 years old in good health. The sample consisted of CD4+ T cells from PBMCs. CDR3 nucleotide sequence: TGTGCCAGTAGACCCGGCCCCGGGGAGCTGTTTTTT. Translating gives CASRPGPGELFF. The full variable domain, completed using reference TRBV19 and TRBJ2-2, is DGGITQSPKYLFRKEGQNVTLSCEQNLNHDAMYWYRQDPGQGLRLIYYSQIVNDFQKGDIAEGYSVSREKKESFPLTVTSAQKNPTAFYLCASRPGPGELFFGEGSRLTVL.